The 10 T cell receptor beta chains presented below share a single source sample, sequenced in a study of blood T cell repertoires in COVID-19. This table comes from immunoSEQ multiplex PCR, and its TCRdb copy is limited to in-frame clones, with some not included. Of about 26,000 clones in the sample, 85% to 90% are singletons; the top ten hold roughly 7.6%. What was sequenced was peripheral blood. The receptor set was obtained from a human donor in a cohort sampled during active COVID-19.

The chain couples TRBV7-9 to TRBJ2-7; D gene ambiguous. V was trimmed by 8 bases and J by 2 bases, leaving 10 bases between them. CDR3 length: 12 amino acids. In germline, CDR1 is SEHNR, CDR2 FQNEAQ (reference sequence). CDR3 in amino acids: CASSRSTYEQYF. In DNA, the CDR3 is TGTGCCAGCTCCCGGAGTACCTACGAGCAGTACTTC.

V usage is TRBV12-3 or TRBV12-4 and J usage is TRBJ1-1, with D unclear. Trimming cost V 5 bases and J 1 base, with 8 bases left between them. The CDR3 length is 13 residues. CDR3 coding DNA: TGTGCCAGCAGTCCTCACTCGAACACTGAAGCTTTCTTT. Its translation is CASSPHSNTEAFF.

This clone showed up just once. The chain carries TRBV5-4 and TRBJ2-7; 7 bases match TRBD2. This CDR3 spans 13 amino acids. Germline V gene data show CDR1 as SGHNT and CDR2 as YYREEE (reference sequence). V gave up 0 bases and J gave up 3 bases; unmatched junction bases: 0. The CDR3 spells CASSLGGGYEQYF. The CDR3 nucleotides are TGTGCCAGCAGCTTGGGCGGGGGCTACGAGCAGTACTTC.

V usage is TRBV5-8 and J usage is TRBJ1-5; 7 nucleotides agree with TRBD1. Germline V gene sequence: CDR1 SGHTS, CDR2 YDEGEE. After removal of 5 bases from V and 4 bases from J, the junction contained 3 bases not matched to a gene. The CDR3 totals 13 residues. For the CDR3, the DNA is TGTGCCAGCAGGGTGGACAGGAATCAGCCCCAGCATTTT. This sequence encodes CASRVDRNQPQHF.

The genes are TRBV2 and TRBJ2-5; D gene ambiguous. CDR1 is SNHLY, CDR2 FYNNEI, per germline. This CDR3 contains 13 residues. Trimming shortened V by 1 base and J by 9 bases, and 12 bases separated the two germline ends. As DNA, the CDR3 is TGTGCCAGCAGTGAAGAGGCCAGGTCTCCCCAGTACTTC. Amino acids: CASSEEARSPQYF.

This sequence joins TRBV7-2 and TRBJ2-7; 8 bases align to TRBD2. J gave up 0 bases and V 6 bases, and 4 bases lay outside the gene matches. Per germline, CDR1 SGHTA and CDR2 FQGNSA. There are 14 residues in the CDR3. CDR3: CASRNGLASYEQYF. The CDR3 DNA reads as TGTGCCAGCAGGAACGGACTAGCCTCCTACGAGCAGTACTTC.

The gene calls are TRBV9 and TRBJ2-7; 9 bases align to TRBD1. The length of the CDR3 is 18 residues. Trimming cost V 9 bases and J 2 bases; bases outside gene matches: 21. Germline CDR1 and CDR2: SGDLS and YYNGEE. CDR3 sequence reads: CANCNRDREVSGPYEQYF. Here the CDR3 DNA reads TGTGCCAACTGTAACCGGGACAGGGAGGTCTCGGGCCCCTACGAGCAGTACTTC. The variable domain in full, with the rest retrieved from reference TRBV9 and TRBJ2-7, is DSGVTQTPKHLITATGQRVTLRCSPRSGDLSVYWYQQSLDQGLQFLIQYYNGEERAKGNILERFSAQQFPDLHSELNLSSLELGDSALYFCANCNRDREVSGPYEQYFGPGTRLTVT.

This chain uses TRBV7-9 with TRBJ2-7; D not certain. The V end lost 0 bases, the J end lost 0 bases, and 6 bases lay between the germline ends. The germline gives CDR1 SEHNR, CDR2 FQNEAQ (reference sequence). CDR3 length: 14 amino acids. DNA of the CDR3: TGTGCCAGCAGCTTAGCTGTCAACTCCTACGAGCAGTACTTC. It encodes CASSLAVNSYEQYF.

The chain has TRBV20-1 and TRBJ2-1; D ambiguous. Trimming removed 6 bases at V and 6 bases at J, with 21 bases between. The CDR3 length is 15 residues. Germline CDR1 is DFQATT and CDR2 is SNEGSKA (reference sequence). The CDR3 bases are TGCAGTGCCAGTCGTTTTGGCGGCCTCCCCAATGAGCAGTTCTTC. Translation gives CSASRFGGLPNEQFF.

The chain is built from TRBV29-1 and TRBJ2-7; D gene ambiguous. CDR1 is SQVTM, CDR2 ANQGSEA, per germline. The CDR3 runs 11 residues. The V end was cut by 0 bases, the J end by 2 bases, with 2 bases between. The CDR3 here is CSVEDAYEQYF. DNA of the CDR3: TGCAGCGTTGAAGACGCCTACGAGCAGTACTTC.